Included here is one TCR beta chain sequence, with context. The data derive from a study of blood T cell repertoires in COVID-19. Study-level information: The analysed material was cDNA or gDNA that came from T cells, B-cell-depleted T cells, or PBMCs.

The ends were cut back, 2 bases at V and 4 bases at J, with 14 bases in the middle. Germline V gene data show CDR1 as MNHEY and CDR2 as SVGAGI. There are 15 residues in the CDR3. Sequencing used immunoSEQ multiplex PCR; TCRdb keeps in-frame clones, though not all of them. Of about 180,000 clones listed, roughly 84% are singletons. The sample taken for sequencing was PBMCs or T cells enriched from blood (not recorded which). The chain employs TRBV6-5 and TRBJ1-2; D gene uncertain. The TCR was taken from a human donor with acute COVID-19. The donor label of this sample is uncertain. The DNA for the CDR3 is TGTGCCAGCAGTTACGTGCAGGCAGACCTCTATGGCTACACCTTC. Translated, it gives CASSYVQADLYGYTF.